The TCR beta chain under discussion was sequenced for a study of CD8+ T cells in alopecia areata. Study in general: Treated patients received oral tofacitinib, 5 to 10 mg twice daily. Notes on the study in general: Scalp and blood retained many expanded lesional clones during tofacitinib. Lesional scalp, notably in alopecia totalis/universalis, had clonality above that of normal scalp.

Treatment described: oral pan-JAK inhibitor, 5-10 mg twice daily. V was shortened by 2 bases and J by 3 bases, with 17 bases between the two germline ends. Germline loops: CDR1 SGHAT, CDR2 FQNNGV. CDR3 length equals 16 residues. Extraction of RNA preceded its reverse transcription into cDNA, which served as the sequencing template. Only in-frame clones appear in the TCRdb table, and some are missing; sequencing was by immunoSEQ multiplex PCR. Among about 190,000 clones listed, about 65% were seen once. With regard to this clone: Its cognate antigen is unknown.

The V and J genes are TRBV11-2 and TRBJ2-7, with D perhaps given as TRBD1 or TRBD2 (7 bases each). This clonotype originated in a human donor with alopecia areata. This specimen consisted of CD4+ T cells sorted from blood, obtained around week 50, from a patient treated with tofacitinib. As DNA, the CDR3 is TGTGCCAGCAGCTTATCCTTAACAGGGGAGGGCTACGAGCAGTACTTC. It encodes CASSLSLTGEGYEQYF.